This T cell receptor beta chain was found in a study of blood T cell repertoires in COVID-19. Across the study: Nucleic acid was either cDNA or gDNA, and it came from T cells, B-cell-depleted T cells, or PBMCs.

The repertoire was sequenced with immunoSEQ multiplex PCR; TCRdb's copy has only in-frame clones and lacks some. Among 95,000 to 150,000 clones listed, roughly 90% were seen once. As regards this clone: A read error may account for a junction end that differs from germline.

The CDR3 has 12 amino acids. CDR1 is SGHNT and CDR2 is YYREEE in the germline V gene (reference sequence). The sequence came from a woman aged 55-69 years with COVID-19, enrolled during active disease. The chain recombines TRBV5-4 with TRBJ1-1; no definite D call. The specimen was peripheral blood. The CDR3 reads CASSLGNPPSGF. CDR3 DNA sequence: TGTGCCAGCAGCTTGGGTAACCCGCCAAGCGGTTTT.